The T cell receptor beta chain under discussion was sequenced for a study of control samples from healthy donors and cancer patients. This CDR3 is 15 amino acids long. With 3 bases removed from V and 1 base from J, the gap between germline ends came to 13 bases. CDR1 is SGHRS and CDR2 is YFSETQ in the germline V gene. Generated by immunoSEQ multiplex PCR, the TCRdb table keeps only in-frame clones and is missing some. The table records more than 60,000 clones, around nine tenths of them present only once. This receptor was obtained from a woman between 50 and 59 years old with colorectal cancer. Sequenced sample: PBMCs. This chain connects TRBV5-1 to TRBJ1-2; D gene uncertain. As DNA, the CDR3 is TGCGCCAGCAGCTACTCGACTTGGAATAACTATGGCTACACCTTC. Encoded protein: CASSYSTWNNYGYTF.